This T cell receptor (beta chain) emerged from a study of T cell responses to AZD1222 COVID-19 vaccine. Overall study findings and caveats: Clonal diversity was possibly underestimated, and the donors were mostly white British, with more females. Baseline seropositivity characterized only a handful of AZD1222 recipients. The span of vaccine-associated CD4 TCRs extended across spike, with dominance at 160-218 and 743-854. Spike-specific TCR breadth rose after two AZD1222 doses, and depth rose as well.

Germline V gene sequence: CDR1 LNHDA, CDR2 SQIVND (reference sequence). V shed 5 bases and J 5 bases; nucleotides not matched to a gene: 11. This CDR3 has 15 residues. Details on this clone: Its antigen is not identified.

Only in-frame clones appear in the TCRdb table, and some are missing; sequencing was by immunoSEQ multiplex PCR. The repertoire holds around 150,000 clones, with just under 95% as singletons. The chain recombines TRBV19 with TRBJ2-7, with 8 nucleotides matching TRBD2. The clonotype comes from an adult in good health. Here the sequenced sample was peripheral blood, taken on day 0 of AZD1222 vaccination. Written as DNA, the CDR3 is TGTGCCAGTAGTGACGGGGGGGCCGGACTCGACGAGCAGTACTTC. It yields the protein CASSDGGAGLDEQYF.